Each of the 19 T cell receptor beta chains below was sequenced from the same sample in a study of identical twins. MiXCR was run by TCRdb on the 5' RACE reads, yielding one entry per CDR3 protein. In the table there are around 200,000 distinct CDR3 sequences, around a tenth of which are singletons. The material sequenced was memory (CD45RO+) T cells sorted from blood. These TCRs come from a woman aged 18-35 years in good health.

J is TRBJ2-3 and V is TRBV3-1; D call uncertain. There are 12 residues in the CDR3. The V end was cut by 1 base, the J end by 9 bases, with 8 bases between. Germline V gene data show CDR1 as LGHDT and CDR2 as YNNKEL (reference sequence). CDR3 residues: CASSQGIRTQYF. DNA for the CDR3: TGTGCCAGCAGCCAAGGTATTAGAACGCAGTATTTT.

The chain has TRBV10-3 and TRBJ2-7; D remains unclear. The germline V and J ends were trimmed by 4 bases and 2 bases, with 9 bases remaining between them. This CDR3 has 13 amino acids. The germline gives CDR1 ENHRY, CDR2 SYGVKD. This chain's CDR3 is CAISAQRTYEQYF. CDR3 coding DNA: TGTGCCATCAGTGCTCAGCGAACCTACGAGCAGTACTTC.

The V gene is TRBV6-5, the J gene TRBJ1-1; possibly TRBD1 for D (6 bases). The CDR3 is 14 amino acids. CDR1 MNHEY and CDR2 SVGAGI come from the germline V gene. Trimming shortened V by 2 bases and J by 1 base, and 8 bases separated the two germline ends. This CDR3 is CASSYQDRNTEAFF. The CDR3 coding sequence is TGTGCCAGCAGTTACCAGGACAGGAACACTGAAGCTTTCTTT.

The chain employs TRBV3-1 and TRBJ2-7, with TRBD1 matching over 8 bases. This CDR3 is built from 13 residues. V was pared by 4 bases and J by 6 bases, with 5 bases of the junction left unmatched. The germline CDR1 and CDR2 sequences are LGHDT and YNNKEL (reference sequence). CDR3 nucleotide sequence: TGTGCCAGCAGCCCAAGAACAGGGGGCGAGCAGTACTTC. Protein: CASSPRTGGEQYF.

This clonotype has more than one count but fewer than ten. The chain recombines TRBV10-1 with TRBJ1-6, with 7 bases that match TRBD1. Germline V gene sequence: CDR1 WNHNN, CDR2 SYGVQD (reference sequence). V was pared by 6 bases and J by 12 bases, with 11 bases of the junction left unmatched. The CDR3 length is 14 residues. CDR3 DNA sequence: TGCGCCAGCAGCGAAGGTCCGACAGGGTTACCCCTCCACTTT. It yields the protein CASSEGPTGLPLHF.

This clonotype was detected only a few times. The chain combines TRBV4-2 with TRBJ2-5; 11 bases line up with TRBD2. The germline V gene encodes CDR1 LGHNA and CDR2 YNFKEQ. Trimming took 0 bases from V and 0 from J; bases not matched to a gene: 6. The CDR3 is 18 residues long. DNA for the CDR3: TGTGCCAGCAGCCAAGAGGTTGCTAGCGGGGGGTACCAAGAGACCCAGTACTTC. Translating gives CASSQEVASGGYQETQYF.

This clonotype was detected a few times. The CDR3 DNA reads TGTGCCAGCCACGGAGCGGGAGGGCCTGGTGAGCAGTTCTTC. Protein product: CASHGAGGPGEQFF. This chain links TRBV10-3 with TRBJ2-1, with 10 bases lining up with TRBD2. The CDR3 covers 14 residues. The germline V gene has CDR1 ENHRY and CDR2 SYGVKD. V was clipped by 10 bases and J by 9 bases; unmatched bases: 12.

CDR3 in amino acids: CASSSAGGGTQYF. In DNA, the CDR3 is TGCGCCAGCAGCTCCGCCGGTGGCGGGACCCAGTACTTC. The rearrangement links TRBV5-1 to TRBJ2-5; D remains ambiguous. V was trimmed by 3 bases and J by 7 bases, leaving 13 bases between them. The CDR3 covers 13 residues. The V gene's germline CDR1 is SGHRS and CDR2 YFSETQ. Together with reference TRBV5-1 and TRBJ2-5, the CDR3 gives the full variable domain: KAGVTQTPRYLIKTRGQQVTLSCSPISGHRSVSWYQQTPGQGLQFLFEYFSETQRNKGNFPGRFSGRQFSNSRSEMNVSTLELGDSALYLCASSSAGGGTQYFGPGTRLLVL.

The chain has TRBV7-8 and TRBJ1-2; D ambiguous. Germline assignment: CDR1 SGHVS and CDR2 FQNEAQ. Trimming removed 4 bases from V and 8 bases from J, with 17 bases in between. CDR3 length: 14 residues. CDR3 protein: CASSSDPGSGGYTF. CDR3 DNA: TGTGCCAGCAGCTCCGATCCGGGCTCGGGAGGCTACACCTTC. Supplemented by reference TRBV7-8 and TRBJ1-2, the full variable domain reads GAGVSQSPRYKVAKRGQDVALRCDPISGHVSLFWYQQALGQGPEFLTYFQNEAQLDKSGLPSDRFFAERPEGSVSTLKIQRTQQEDSAVYLCASSSDPGSGGYTFGSGTRLTVV.

This clonotype was seen only a few times. The chain couples TRBV27 to TRBJ2-1, with D possibly TRBD2 on 5 matching bases. Germline CDR1 is MNHEY and CDR2 is SMNVEV (reference sequence). CDR3 length: 17 amino acids. Trimming took off 10 bases at V and 7 bases at J, with 29 bases between the two ends. DNA for the CDR3: TGTGCCATCGGAGGAGTCCGTACCGGAGCCAGGAGGAATGAGCAGTTCTTC. This encodes CAIGGVRTGARRNEQFF.

This clonotype was picked up many times. This chain uses TRBV3-1 with TRBJ2-7; unclear D gene. The CDR3 spans 12 residues. V was clipped by 1 base and J by 6 bases, with 7 bases between them. Germline values: CDR1 LGHDT, CDR2 YNNKEL (reference sequence). CDR3 DNA sequence: TGTGCCAGCAGCCAAGGGTGGCGCGAGCAGTACTTC. Its translation is CASSQGWREQYF.

This clonotype was seen once. A junction boundary mismatches the germline segment, possibly from a read error. The CDR3 loop is CATSQDLAGGGGEQFF. DNA of the CDR3: TGTGCCACCAGCCAAGATCTAGCGGGGGGAGGAGGTGAGCAGTTCTTC. The genes are TRBV3-1 and TRBJ2-1; 11 bases fit TRBD2. Germline assignment: CDR1 LGHDT and CDR2 YNNKEL (reference sequence). The CDR3 loop spans 16 amino acids.

The sample holds a few counts of this clonotype. The V and J genes are TRBV6-1 and TRBJ2-1, with D unresolved. Germline loops: CDR1 MNHNS, CDR2 SASEGT. V lost 7 bases and J 0 bases, leaving 13 bases between the germline ends. This CDR3 is 15 amino acids long. The CDR3 loop is CASTLYLLSYNEQFF. As DNA, the CDR3 is TGTGCCAGCACCCTTTACCTCCTCTCCTACAATGAGCAGTTCTTC.

This clonotype was recorded a few times. Because it lacks the conserved phenylalanine or tryptophan at the end, this CDR3 is likely a read error. The DNA is omitted, as the CDR3 cannot be located on it reliably, and the CDR3 follows TCRdb's listing. The chain employs TRBV7-4 and TRBJ2-7. 9 amino acids form the CDR3, both terminal residues included. The germline gives CDR1 SGHVT, CDR2 SQSDAQ. The CDR3 spells CASSLGKHL.

In its sample, this clonotype was seen many times. The chain uses TRBV4-3 and TRBJ2-7; no clear D gene. V shed 3 bases and J shed 3 bases, with 12 bases lying between them. The CDR3 covers 14 residues. Germline values: CDR1 LGHNA, CDR2 YSLEER. The CDR3 nucleotides read TGCGCCAGCAGCCAGAGCCGTAACAGCTACGAGCAGTACTTC. Its translation is CASSQSRNSYEQYF.

The CDR3 coding sequence is TGTGCCAGCAGCGTAGGGACTAGCGGCAAAAACATTCAGTACTTC. It yields the protein CASSVGTSGKNIQYF. The chain combines TRBV9 with TRBJ2-4, with 10 bases identical to TRBD2. J lost 3 bases, V lost 0 bases, and 0 bases had no gene match. From germline, CDR1 is SGDLS and CDR2 YYNGEE. CDR3 size: 15 residues.

In nucleotides, the CDR3 is TGTGCCAGCTTGACCGGCTACGAGCAGTACTTC. Its translation is CASLTGYEQYF. This rearrangement joins TRBV7-2 to TRBJ2-7; D gene uncertain. This CDR3 is 11 amino acids long. Per the germline V gene, CDR1 is SGHTA and CDR2 is FQGNSA. Trimming took 8 bases from V and 3 from J, leaving 8 bases between them.

In this sample, this clonotype turned up a few times. The V call is TRBV11-2, the J call TRBJ2-3; 9 bases are a match to TRBD2. The CDR3 is made up of 14 amino acids. V lost 5 bases, J lost 5 bases, and 5 bases stayed unmatched. Germline values: CDR1 SGHAT, CDR2 FQNNGV. CDR3 protein: CASSLQREVDTQYF. In DNA, the CDR3 is TGTGCCAGCAGCCTTCAGCGGGAGGTAGATACGCAGTATTTT.

The V gene is TRBV18, the J gene TRBJ2-6; no clear D. CDR1 is KGHSH, CDR2 LQKENI, per germline. This CDR3 spans 14 amino acids. V lost 2 bases, J lost 3 bases, and 5 bases lay in between. The CDR3 region has the DNA TGTGCCAGCTCACCAGAAAATGGGGCCAACGTCCTGACTTTC. Residues: CASSPENGANVLTF.